Following are 17 T cell receptor beta chains from one sample sequenced in a study of blood T cell repertoires in COVID-19. The table came from immunoSEQ multiplex PCR; TCRdb's copy has only in-frame clones and leaves some out. Of 80,000 or so clones listed, roughly 80% were seen once; the top ten hold roughly 18%. The sequenced sample consisted of peripheral blood. Source of these receptors: a woman aged 55 to 70 with acute or convalescent COVID-19.

The rearrangement links TRBV5-8 to TRBJ1-5; D remains unclear. The CDR3 totals 13 residues. Trimming left V 2 bases short and J 2 bases short, with 5 bases between. CDR1 and CDR2 from the germline V gene are SGHTS and YDEGEE. CDR3 region: CASSFGRNQPQHF. The DNA of the CDR3 is TGTGCCAGCAGCTTTGGGCGCAATCAGCCCCAGCATTTT.

The gene calls are TRBV24-1 and TRBJ2-3; maybe TRBD2 (8 bases). Germline assignment: CDR1 KGHDR and CDR2 SFDVKD. The CDR3 runs to 18 residues. The ends were cut back, 1 base at V and 5 bases at J, with 21 bases in the middle. In DNA form, the CDR3 reads TGTGCCACCAGTGATTTCACACTAGCGGTACCAGGGGGAGATACGCAGTATTTT. It encodes CATSDFTLAVPGGDTQYF.

This clone has only one observation. The genes are TRBV29-1 and TRBJ1-1; 10 nucleotides line up with TRBD1. The V gene's germline CDR1 is SQVTM and CDR2 ANQGSEA. J was trimmed by 3 bases and V by 7 bases; bases with no gene match: 5. This CDR3 region has 13 residues. The CDR3 spells CSAGQGGDTEAFF. In nucleotides, the CDR3 is TGCAGCGCCGGACAGGGGGGGGACACTGAAGCTTTCTTT.

Regarding this clone: At one boundary the junction diverges from the germline segment, which might be a read error. This chain uses TRBV5-1 with TRBJ2-7; the D is unclear. CDR3 length: 16 residues. Germline CDR1 reads SGHRS; CDR2 reads YFSETQ. The CDR3 is CASRLDGRPSSYEQYF. The CDR3, as DNA: TGCGCCAGCAGGTTGGATGGCAGGCCGAGCTCCTACGAGCAGTACTTC.

The rearrangement uses TRBV30 and TRBJ2-5, with 11 bases aligning to TRBD2. Germline values: CDR1 GTSNPN, CDR2 SVGIG (reference sequence). Unmatched junction bases numbered 5, after V lost 0 bases and J lost 2 bases. This CDR3 has 16 amino acids. In DNA form, the CDR3 reads TGTGCCTGGAGTGTACCCGGGACTAGCGGACAAGAGACCCAGTACTTC. This sequence encodes CAWSVPGTSGQETQYF.

The chain carries TRBV10-3 and TRBJ2-7; 7 bases align to TRBD1. The CDR3 length is 13 residues. Germline CDR1 is ENHRY and CDR2 is SYGVKD. V shed 8 bases and J 0 bases; nucleotides not matched to a gene: 4. CDR3 nucleotides: TGTGCCATCCGGACAGGAGACTCCTACGAGCAGTACGTC. Amino acids: CAIRTGDSYEQYV.

The genes are TRBV5-1 and TRBJ2-2; weak D call: TRBD2 (7 bases). Germline V gene sequence: CDR1 SGHRS, CDR2 YFSETQ. Deletions cut 4 bases from V and 3 bases from J, with 16 bases between. The CDR3 has 16 amino acids. The CDR3 region is CASSPDGGADTGELFF. CDR3 DNA sequence: TGCGCCAGCAGCCCCGATGGGGGGGCTGACACCGGGGAGCTGTTTTTT.

The chain joins TRBV5-1 to TRBJ1-5; maybe TRBD1 (5 bases). The CDR3 contains 15 residues. Germline CDR1 SGHRS, CDR2 YFSETQ. The V end was cut by 0 bases, the J end by 4 bases, with 11 bases between. The CDR3 reads CASSLDNGGNQPQHF. The CDR3 region has the DNA TGCGCCAGCAGCTTGGATAACGGGGGAAATCAGCCCCAGCATTTT.

The rearrangement joins TRBV7-3 to TRBJ1-1; 9 positions match TRBD1. The CDR3 sequence is 15 residues long. Germline values: CDR1 SGHTA, CDR2 FQGTGA. The ends lost 3 bases at V and 5 bases at J; junction bases unmatched: 7. CDR3 DNA sequence: TGTGCCAGCAGCTTCTACGGACAGGGGATAACTGAAGCTTTCTTT. Translating it yields CASSFYGQGITEAFF.

The gene calls are TRBV27 and TRBJ2-7, with a possible D match to TRBD2 (6 bases). The V gene lost 4 bases and the J gene lost 0 bases, with 16 bases spanning the gap. The CDR3 is 16 residues long. Germline V gives CDR1 MNHEY, CDR2 SMNVEV (reference sequence). CDR3 residues: CASSSSRRVSSYEQYF. Here the CDR3 DNA reads TGTGCCAGCAGTTCCTCGAGGAGGGTAAGCTCCTACGAGCAGTACTTC.

The chain carries TRBV9 and TRBJ2-1, with 9 bases identical to TRBD2. The ends lost 4 bases at V and 4 bases at J; junction bases unmatched: 6. Germline V gene lookup returns CDR1 SGDLS and CDR2 YYNGEE. The CDR3 covers 15 residues. The CDR3 reads CASSHSGGPYNEQFF. The CDR3 DNA is TGTGCCAGCAGCCATAGCGGGGGCCCTTACAATGAGCAGTTCTTC. The entire variable domain, with the rest obtained from reference TRBV9 and TRBJ2-1, is as follows: DSGVTQTPKHLITATGQRVTLRCSPRSGDLSVYWYQQSLDQGLQFLIQYYNGEERAKGNILERFSAQQFPDLHSELNLSSLELGDSALYFCASSHSGGPYNEQFFGPGTRLTVL.

The chain couples TRBV5-1 to TRBJ2-5, with 8 nucleotides matching TRBD1. Germline CDR1 is SGHRS and CDR2 is YFSETQ. J lost 5 bases, V lost 9 bases, and 15 bases had no gene match. The length of the CDR3 is 15 residues. CDR3 protein: CATARQGARLETQYF. CDR3 coding DNA: TGCGCCACCGCGCGCCAGGGGGCGCGTCTGGAGACCCAGTACTTC.

The chain uses TRBV7-2 and TRBJ1-2, with D hard to call. Germline assignment: CDR1 SGHTA and CDR2 FQGNSA. V dropped 5 bases and J dropped 0 bases, with 16 bases sitting between them. This CDR3 is 16 amino acids long. CDR3 loop: CASSRYPGVANYGYTF. The CDR3 DNA sequence: TGTGCCAGCAGCCGGTATCCGGGAGTAGCTAACTATGGCTACACCTTC. Filled out from reference TRBV7-2 and TRBJ1-2, the complete variable domain reads GAGVSQSPSNKVTEKGKDVELRCDPISGHTALYWYRQSLGQGLEFLIYFQGNSAPDKSGLPSDRFSAERTGGSVSTLTIQRTQQEDSAVYLCASSRYPGVANYGYTFGSGTRLTVV.

This clone was observed a few times. This chain uses TRBV27 with TRBJ1-4, with unresolved D. The CDR3 is 15 residues long. In germline, CDR1 is MNHEY, CDR2 SMNVEV (reference sequence). The V end was cut by 2 bases, the J end by 0 bases, with 7 bases between. CDR3 sequence reads: CASSLRGTTNEKLFF. CDR3 DNA sequence: TGTGCCAGCAGTTTAAGAGGAACAACTAATGAAAAACTGTTTTTT.

This chain uses TRBV6-5 with TRBJ2-2; unclear D gene. The CDR3 contains 14 residues. The germline V gene has CDR1 MNHEY and CDR2 SVGAGI. Trimming stripped 8 bases from V and 1 base from J, with 11 bases between. The CDR3 sequence: CASATRGNTGELFF. In nucleotides, the CDR3 is TGTGCCAGCGCAACACGCGGGAACACCGGGGAGCTGTTTTTT.

This sequence joins TRBV7-2 and TRBJ2-3, with 9 bases matching TRBD2. The CDR3 runs 15 residues. Germline CDR1 reads SGHTA; CDR2 reads FQGNSA. With V trimmed by 4 bases and J by 6 bases, 8 bases remained unmatched. CDR3 loop: CASSSQAGGPDTQYF. Written as DNA, the CDR3 is TGTGCCAGCAGCTCCCAAGCGGGGGGCCCGGATACGCAGTATTTT.

V usage is TRBV5-1 and J usage is TRBJ1-1; the match to TRBD1 covers 9 bases. The CDR3 has 15 residues. The germline gives CDR1 SGHRS, CDR2 YFSETQ. V shed 4 bases, J shed 5 bases, and the junction held 9 bases outside the gene matches. DNA for the CDR3: TGCGCCAGCAGCGCTTCCGGGACAGGGAATACTGAAGCTTTCTTT. It translates to CASSASGTGNTEAFF.